This T cell receptor (beta chain) was obtained from a study of T-cell memory formation after mild COVID-19. A single record per CDR3 protein comes from TCRdb applying MiXCR to the 5' RACE reads. The sample consists of 540,000 or so distinct CDR3 sequences, just over 20% of them appearing once. Whole-study findings and limits: Memory sampled before infection contained some responding clones, suggesting cross-reactive memory joined.

The V end was cut by 0 bases, the J end by 0 bases, with 6 bases between. CDR1 and CDR2 (germline): LNHNV, YYDKDF (reference sequence). CDR3 length equals 15 residues. This clonotype was detected ten times or more. What it recognizes is unknown. Source material: PBMCs or a T cell subset sorted from them (not recorded which). The clonotype comes from an adult woman who had mild COVID-19 (a few samples of this study predate the infection). Cell type and time point are not known. This chain links TRBV15 with TRBJ2-1; D gene ambiguous. The CDR3 DNA is TGTGCCACCAGCAGAGATACGGACTCCTACAATGAGCAGTTCTTC. Its protein is CATSRDTDSYNEQFF.